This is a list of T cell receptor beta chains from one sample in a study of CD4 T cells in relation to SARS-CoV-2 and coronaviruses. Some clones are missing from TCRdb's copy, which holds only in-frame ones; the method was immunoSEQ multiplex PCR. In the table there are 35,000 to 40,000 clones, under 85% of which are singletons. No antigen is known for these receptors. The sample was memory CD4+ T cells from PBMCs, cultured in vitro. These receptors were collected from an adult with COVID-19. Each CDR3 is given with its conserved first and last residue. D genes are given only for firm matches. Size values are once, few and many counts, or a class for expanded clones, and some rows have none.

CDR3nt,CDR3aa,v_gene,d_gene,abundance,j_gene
TGCAGCGTTGAAGTTTCGGGGGTGGGGACTGAAGCTTTCTTT,CSVEVSGVGTEAFF,TRBV29-1,-,-,TRBJ1-1
TGTGCCAGTACCGCGTGGGGGACAGGTAACACCGGGGAGCTGTTTTTT,CASTAWGTGNTGELFF,TRBV19,TRBD1,-,TRBJ2-2
TGTGCCAGCAGCCTAGGGTCCCAAGAGACCCAGTACTTC,CASSLGSQETQYF,TRBV7-9,-,-,TRBJ2-5
TGTGCCAGCAGTAGCGGGAGCCGCTCGGTAGAGACCCAGTACTTC,CASSSGSRSVETQYF,TRBV2,TRBD2,-,TRBJ2-5
TGTGCCAGCAGTTCGGACAGGGACGAAGCTTTCTTT,CASSSDRDEAFF,TRBV7-9,TRBD1,few,TRBJ1-1
TGTGCCTGGAGCGGGGATTTTAACACTGAAGCTTTCTTT,CAWSGDFNTEAFF,TRBV30,-,few,TRBJ1-1
TGCGCCAGCAGCTCCGGGACAGGGACCGGGGAGCTGTTTTTT,CASSSGTGTGELFF,TRBV5-1,TRBD1,-,TRBJ2-2
TGTGCCAGCTCACCAGGGCTAGCGGAGGGAGGTGAGCAGTTCTTC,CASSPGLAEGGEQFF,TRBV18,TRBD2,-,TRBJ2-1
TGTGCCAGCAGCCAGCCCCGCCGGCTGAACACTGAAGCTTTCTTT,CASSQPRRLNTEAFF,TRBV3-1/TRBV3-2,-,-,TRBJ1-1
TGCAGCGTTGAAGATCCGGAGCGGGAGTCCTACAATGAGCAGTTCTTC,CSVEDPERESYNEQFF,TRBV29-1,TRBD2,-,TRBJ2-1
TGTGCCAGCAGCGATAAGGGCCGGGGCCAAGAGACCCAGTACTTC,CASSDKGRGQETQYF,TRBV7-9,-,-,TRBJ2-5
TGTGCCAGCAGCGTAGATTGGAGGGTGCAAGGCAATCAGCCCCAGCATTTT,CASSVDWRVQGNQPQHF,TRBV9,-,-,TRBJ1-5
TGTGCCAGCAGCTTGCTAGCGGGAGAGGGCAATGAGCAGTTCTTC,CASSLLAGEGNEQFF,TRBV7-3,TRBD2,-,TRBJ2-1
TGTGCCAGCAGCTCTGAATTGGCCGGGACAGCAAATTCACCCCTCCACTTT,CASSSELAGTANSPLHF,TRBV7-2,TRBD1,-,TRBJ1-6
TGTGCCAGCAGTCAGACAACAGATACGCAGTATTTT,CASSQTTDTQYF,TRBV2,-,-,TRBJ2-3
TGCGCCAGCAGCCAAGTAGGACCGGGACAGGGTGATGCGTCCTACAATGAGCAGTTCTTC,CASSQVGPGQGDASYNEQFF,TRBV4-1,TRBD1,-,TRBJ2-1
TGTGCCAGCAGTTACCCCGGGAGGTACTATAATTCACCCCTCCACTTT,CASSYPGRYYNSPLHF,TRBV28,-,-,TRBJ1-6
TGTGCCAGCAGCCCTGGGCTCAGGGGCCGATCTGGAAACACCATATATTTT,CASSPGLRGRSGNTIYF,TRBV4-2,-,once,TRBJ1-3
TGCGCCGTCCTAAGAGGGACAGGGGGCTTCAATGAGCAGTTCTTC,CAVLRGTGGFNEQFF,TRBV10-1,TRBD1,-,TRBJ2-1
TGCGCCAGCAGCTTGGCCCAGGTGGGCTATGGCTACACCTTC,CASSLAQVGYGYTF,TRBV5-1,-,-,TRBJ1-2
TGCGCCAGCAGCTCGCGAGGCGGATCAGGGCCAAGCTCCTACAATGAGCAGTTCTTC,CASSSRGGSGPSSYNEQFF,TRBV5-1,-,once,TRBJ2-1
TGTGCCAGCCTCGGGACAGGGGCCTACGAGCAGTACTTC,CASLGTGAYEQYF,TRBV2,TRBD1,-,TRBJ2-7
TGTGCCAGCACCAGGGACATTAACGAGCAGTACTTC,CASTRDINEQYF,TRBV2,-,once,TRBJ2-7
TGTGCCAGCAGCCAATACGGGACAGGGATAGAGACCCAGTACTTC,CASSQYGTGIETQYF,TRBV3-1/TRBV3-2,TRBD1,-,TRBJ2-5
TGTGCCACTCGGAGACAGGGCAGAACTGAAGCTTTCTTT,CATRRQGRTEAFF,TRBV12-3/TRBV12-4,TRBD1,-,TRBJ1-1
TGTGCCAGCAGCTTGGAGGACAGGGTCTCTGAAGCTTTCTTT,CASSLEDRVSEAFF,TRBV5-4,TRBD1,few,TRBJ1-1
TGTGCCAGCAGCTCCACCGGGACAAGACAAGAGACCCAGTACTTC,CASSSTGTRQETQYF,TRBV7-2,-,-,TRBJ2-5
TGTGCCAGCCACGCACTAGGCGGGAGCTCCTACGAGCAGTACTTC,CASHALGGSSYEQYF,TRBV5-6,TRBD2,-,TRBJ2-7
TGTGCCAGCTCACCGGGACAGGGCGCTTATTATGAGCAGTTCTTC,CASSPGQGAYYEQFF,TRBV18,TRBD1,-,TRBJ2-1
TGTGCCAGCAGTGACTCGACTAGCGGGGACACCGGGGAGCTGTTTTTT,CASSDSTSGDTGELFF,TRBV6-4,TRBD2,-,TRBJ2-2
TGCGCCAGCAGCTTGGAAACCAACGCCAGGGAGGATGGCTACACCTTC,CASSLETNAREDGYTF,TRBV5-1,-,-,TRBJ1-2
TGTGCCAGCACCCAGGGCCCCGGGACTGAAGCTTTCTTT,CASTQGPGTEAFF,TRBV6-5,-,-,TRBJ1-1
TGTGCCAGCAGCCCCAAGGGGGCTGAAAAACTGTTTTTT,CASSPKGAEKLFF,TRBV6-5,TRBD1,-,TRBJ1-4
TGTGCCAGCCGGGACAGGGGATATCAGCCCCAGCATTTT,CASRDRGYQPQHF,TRBV2,TRBD1,-,TRBJ1-5
TGTGCCAGCAGTTATGGGGCGTTCTATGGCTACACCTTC,CASSYGAFYGYTF,TRBV5-6,-,-,TRBJ1-2
TGCGCCAGCAGCGGACCGGGACCGCTGAACACTGAAGCTTTCTTT,CASSGPGPLNTEAFF,TRBV5-1,-,-,TRBJ1-1
TGTGCCAGCAGCACCGGGACTAGCGGGTCCGATGAGCAGTTCTTC,CASSTGTSGSDEQFF,TRBV5-4,TRBD2,few,TRBJ2-1
TGTGCCAGTAGTATGACCGGCCGCACAGCTTTCTTT,CASSMTGRTAFF,TRBV19,-,-,TRBJ1-1
TGTGCCAGCTCACCTAGCGGGAGAGCCACCGGGGAGCTGTTTTTT,CASSPSGRATGELFF,TRBV18,TRBD2,-,TRBJ2-2
TGTGCCAGCAGCTCCGACCCTCTCTTGGATGACGATCCCTACGAGCAGTACTTC,CASSSDPLLDDDPYEQYF,TRBV7-2,-,-,TRBJ2-7
TGCGCCAGCAGCTCATACGGGATGGAGACCCAGTACTTC,CASSSYGMETQYF,TRBV5-1,-,once,TRBJ2-5
TGCGCCAGCAGCGCGGGTCCGGGCCCGCAAGAGACCCAGTACTTC,CASSAGPGPQETQYF,TRBV5-1,-,-,TRBJ2-5
TGTGCCAGCACTTTGGTTGGTTACACCGGGGAGCTGTTTTTT,CASTLVGYTGELFF,TRBV5-8,-,-,TRBJ2-2
TGTGCCAGCAGTTTAGGGCGGCAAAAGCAGTACTTC,CASSLGRQKQYF,TRBV28,-,-,TRBJ2-7
TGTGCCAGTAGTATGGGACTAGCGGGGGATACGCAGTATTTT,CASSMGLAGDTQYF,TRBV19,TRBD2,-,TRBJ2-3
TGTGCCAGCAGCTTGTTTTTCGGCACAGATACGCAGTATTTT,CASSLFFGTDTQYF,TRBV5-4,-,-,TRBJ2-3
TGTGCCAGCAGCCAAGTAGAGAATTCACCCCTCCACTTT,CASSQVENSPLHF,TRBV3-1/TRBV3-2,-,-,TRBJ1-6
TGTGCCAGCAGCTCGGGACAGGGTAGTTTTTCCTACAATGAGCAGTTCTTC,CASSSGQGSFSYNEQFF,TRBV7-2,TRBD1,few,TRBJ2-1
TGTGCCACCAGTGGTCTTGGCGGGAGGCAACAAGAGACCCAGTACTTC,CATSGLGGRQQETQYF,TRBV15,TRBD2,-,TRBJ2-5
TGTGCCAGCAGCTTAGCGGGGGGGAATGAGCAGTTCTTC,CASSLAGGNEQFF,TRBV7-9,TRBD2,-,TRBJ2-1
TGCGCCAGCAGCCGAGAGTTATACCAAGAGACCCAGTACTTC,CASSRELYQETQYF,TRBV5-1,-,-,TRBJ2-5
TGTGCCAGCAGTTACGGCCAGGGGGTTACGAATGAGCAGTTCTTC,CASSYGQGVTNEQFF,TRBV6-2/TRBV6-3,TRBD1,-,TRBJ2-1
TGCGCCAGCAGCCCTGGACTAGCGGGAGAGCAGTTCTTC,CASSPGLAGEQFF,TRBV4-1,TRBD2,-,TRBJ2-1
TGTGCCAGCAGCCCCTCTAGCGTTCTAGGGACCCAGTACTTC,CASSPSSVLGTQYF,TRBV7-2,-,-,TRBJ2-5
TGTGCCAGCAGCAAGGGACTAGCGGAGATTGCGATATACGAGCAGTACTTC,CASSKGLAEIAIYEQYF,TRBV3-1/TRBV3-2,TRBD2,-,TRBJ2-7
TGTGCCAGCAGCAGGAGACAGGTCCCCGGGGAGCTGTTTTTT,CASSRRQVPGELFF,TRBV21-1,-,-,TRBJ2-2
TGTGCCAGCAGCTTTAAAGGGGACGGGCAGCCCCAGCATTTT,CASSFKGDGQPQHF,TRBV5-4,-,-,TRBJ1-5